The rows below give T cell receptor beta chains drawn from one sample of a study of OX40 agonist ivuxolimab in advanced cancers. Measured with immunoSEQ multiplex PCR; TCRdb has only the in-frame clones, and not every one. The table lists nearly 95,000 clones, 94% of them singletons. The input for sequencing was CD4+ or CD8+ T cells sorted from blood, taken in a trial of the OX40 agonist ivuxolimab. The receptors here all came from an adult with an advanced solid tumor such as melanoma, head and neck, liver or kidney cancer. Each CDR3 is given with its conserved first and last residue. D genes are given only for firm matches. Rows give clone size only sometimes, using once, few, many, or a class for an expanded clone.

CDR3: CAWSVSPPSEAGWGYNEQFF
DNA: TGTGCCTGGAGTGTATCACCCCCCTCTGAGGCGGGGTGGGGGTACAATGAGCAGTTCTTC
J: TRBJ2-1
V: TRBV30
D: NA
size: NA

CDR3: CASSLGTGGFRGSPLHF
DNA: TGTGCCAGCAGCCTCGGGACAGGGGGCTTCAGAGGGTCACCCCTCCACTTT
J: TRBJ1-6
V: TRBV11-2
D: TRBD1
size: NA

CDR3: CASSQEVRQDNYGYTF
DNA: TGCGCCAGCAGCCAAGAAGTGCGACAAGATAACTATGGCTACACCTTC
J: TRBJ1-2
V: TRBV4-1
D: NA
size: NA

CDR3: CASSSDRRMEQYF
DNA: TGTGCCAGCAGCTCGGACAGGAGAATGGAGCAGTACTTC
J: TRBJ2-7
V: TRBV7-9
D: TRBD1
size: NA

CDR3: CASSLELAGRETQYF
DNA: TGTGCCAGCAGCTTAGAGTTAGCGGGAAGAGAGACCCAGTACTTC
J: TRBJ2-5
V: TRBV11-2
D: TRBD2
size: NA

CDR3: CASSFGGAGTDTQYF
DNA: TGTGCCAGCAGTTTTGGGGGGGCAGGCACAGATACGCAGTATTTT
J: TRBJ2-3
V: TRBV27
D: NA
size: NA

CDR3: CASSPTGVRWYEQYF
DNA: TGTGCCAGCAGTCCCACAGGGGTGAGATGGTACGAGCAGTACTTC
J: TRBJ2-7
V: TRBV27
D: TRBD1
size: NA

CDR3: CASSVGASTEAFF
DNA: TGTGCCAGCAGTGTGGGGGCGTCCACTGAAGCTTTCTTT
J: TRBJ1-1
V: TRBV6-1
D: NA
size: NA

CDR3: CAWSVVSLRGEQYF
DNA: TGTGCCTGGAGTGTAGTCAGCTTAAGGGGGGAGCAGTACTTC
J: TRBJ2-7
V: TRBV30
D: NA
size: NA

CDR3: CAWSVGISGPTDTQYF
DNA: TGTGCCTGGAGTGTAGGAATTAGCGGGCCTACAGATACGCAGTATTTT
J: TRBJ2-3
V: TRBV30
D: TRBD2
size: NA

CDR3: CASSFRSRPSRAPYEQYF
DNA: TGTGCCAGCAGCTTTCGGTCCCGTCCCAGTCGGGCCCCTTACGAGCAGTACTTC
J: TRBJ2-7
V: TRBV5-4
D: NA
size: NA

CDR3: CAWSVGGGNQPQHF
DNA: TGTGCCTGGAGTGTGGGGGGTGGCAATCAGCCCCAGCATTTT
J: TRBJ1-5
V: TRBV30
D: NA
size: NA

CDR3: CASSQHTGEGSPLHF
DNA: TGCGCCAGCAGCCAGCATACAGGGGAGGGATCACCCCTCCACTTT
J: TRBJ1-6
V: TRBV4-1
D: TRBD1
size: NA

CDR3: CASSEEAGVNGELFF
DNA: TGTGCCAGCAGTGAAGAAGCGGGAGTTAACGGGGAGCTGTTTTTT
J: TRBJ2-2
V: TRBV2
D: TRBD2
size: NA

CDR3: CASSLFSGRPSSYNEQFF
DNA: TGTGCCAGCAGCTTATTTAGCGGGAGACCTAGCTCCTACAATGAGCAGTTCTTC
J: TRBJ2-1
V: TRBV7-6
D: TRBD2
size: once

CDR3: CASSLFGVAGGSSTGELFF
DNA: TGCGCCAGCAGCTTGTTTGGTGTAGCGGGAGGTTCGAGCACCGGGGAGCTGTTTTTT
J: TRBJ2-2
V: TRBV5-1
D: TRBD2
size: NA

CDR3: CASSLFGGADTQYF
DNA: TGTGCCAGCAGTTTATTTGGGGGGGCAGATACGCAGTATTTT
J: TRBJ2-3
V: TRBV27
D: TRBD2
size: NA

CDR3: CASSLNRGSNQPQHF
DNA: TGCGCCAGCAGCCTTAACAGGGGGAGCAATCAGCCCCAGCATTTT
J: TRBJ1-5
V: TRBV4-1
D: TRBD1
size: few

CDR3: CSVDVWEETQYF
DNA: TGCAGCGTTGACGTATGGGAAGAGACCCAGTACTTC
J: TRBJ2-5
V: TRBV29-1
D: NA
size: NA

CDR3: CASSTTDTQYF
DNA: TGTGCCAGCAGTACCACAGATACGCAGTATTTT
J: TRBJ2-3
V: TRBV11-2
D: NA
size: NA

CDR3: CASIGRDRGPVNYGYTF
DNA: TGTGCCAGTATAGGTCGGGACAGGGGACCCGTTAACTATGGCTACACCTTC
J: TRBJ1-2
V: TRBV19
D: TRBD1
size: NA

CDR3: CASSPHYEQYF
DNA: TGTGCCAGCAGTCCACACTACGAGCAGTACTTC
J: TRBJ2-7
V: TRBV28
D: NA
size: once

CDR3: CASSPKHLYEQYF
DNA: TGCGCCAGCAGCCCGAAGCACCTCTACGAGCAGTACTTC
J: TRBJ2-7
V: TRBV4-1
D: NA
size: NA

CDR3: CASSADLGGRGTEAFF
DNA: TGTGCCAGCAGTGCCGACCTTGGGGGGCGCGGCACTGAAGCTTTCTTT
J: TRBJ1-1
V: TRBV25-1
D: NA
size: NA

CDR3: CSVGVVDYEQYF
DNA: TGCAGCGTTGGAGTGGTGGACTACGAGCAGTACTTC
J: TRBJ2-7
V: TRBV29-1
D: NA
size: NA

CDR3: CASSLAYYTSGANVLTF
DNA: TGTGCCAGCAGCTTGGCGTACTACACCTCTGGGGCCAACGTCCTGACTTTC
J: TRBJ2-6
V: TRBV5-6
D: NA
size: NA

CDR3: CAVLDREDYGYTF
DNA: TGTGCCGTCCTTGACAGGGAGGACTATGGCTACACCTTC
J: TRBJ1-2
V: TRBV7-9
D: TRBD1
size: NA

CDR3: CASMGPNLRGYTF
DNA: TGTGCCAGCATGGGCCCTAATCTTAGGGGCTACACCTTC
J: TRBJ1-2
V: TRBV6-1
D: NA
size: NA

CDR3: CASSYSGGTEAFF
DNA: TGTGCCAGCAGTTACTCCGGGGGGACTGAAGCTTTCTTT
J: TRBJ1-1
V: TRBV6-5
D: NA
size: once

CDR3: CASSAGTSVYNEQFF
DNA: TGTGCCAGCAGCGCAGGGACTAGCGTCTACAATGAGCAGTTCTTC
J: TRBJ2-1
V: TRBV9
D: TRBD2
size: NA

CDR3: CASSLVASEAFF
DNA: TGTGCCAGCAGCTTGGTTGCTTCTGAAGCTTTCTTT
J: TRBJ1-1
V: TRBV5-8
D: NA
size: NA

CDR3: CASRIAEANTGELFF
DNA: TGTGCCAGCCGGATAGCGGAGGCGAACACCGGGGAGCTGTTTTTT
J: TRBJ2-2
V: TRBV27
D: NA
size: NA

CDR3: CASSLSLSSYNEQFF
DNA: TGCGCCAGCAGCCTCTCCTTATCCTCCTACAATGAGCAGTTCTTC
J: TRBJ2-1
V: TRBV4-1
D: NA
size: NA

CDR3: CASSYSGTGEKLFF
DNA: TGTGCCAGCAGTTACTCCGGGACAGGGGAAAAACTGTTTTTT
J: TRBJ1-4
V: TRBV6-6
D: TRBD1
size: NA

CDR3: CASSYGTGSPLHF
DNA: TGTGCCAGCAGTTACGGAACAGGTTCACCCCTCCACTTT
J: TRBJ1-6
V: TRBV6-6
D: NA
size: few

CDR3: CSVDLAGGGETQYF
DNA: TGCAGCGTTGACCTAGCGGGAGGTGGGGAGACCCAGTACTTC
J: TRBJ2-5
V: TRBV29-1
D: TRBD2
size: once

CDR3: CATRGIGETQYF
DNA: TGTGCCACCAGGGGAATCGGAGAGACCCAGTACTTC
J: TRBJ2-5
V: TRBV19
D: NA
size: NA

CDR3: CASSASGGRNTEVFF
DNA: TGCGCCAGCAGCGCGAGTGGGGGGCGGAACACTGAAGTTTTCTTT
J: TRBJ1-1
V: TRBV5-1
D: NA
size: NA

CDR3: CASSLVAGPTYNEQFF
DNA: TGTGCCAGCAGTTTAGTAGCGGGTCCTACCTACAATGAGCAGTTCTTC
J: TRBJ2-1
V: TRBV27
D: TRBD2
size: NA

CDR3: CASSPPDRGRWEQYF
DNA: TGTGCCAGCTCACCACCGGACAGGGGGCGATGGGAGCAGTACTTC
J: TRBJ2-5
V: TRBV18
D: TRBD1
size: NA

CDR3: CASSQMITDTQYF
DNA: TGTGCCAGCAGTCAGATGATCACAGATACGCAGTATTTT
J: TRBJ2-3
V: TRBV6-6
D: NA
size: NA

CDR3: CAWSAGYQETQYF
DNA: TGTGCCTGGAGTGCTGGGTACCAAGAGACCCAGTACTTC
J: TRBJ2-5
V: TRBV30
D: NA
size: NA

CDR3: CASTTGGTEAFF
DNA: TGTGCCAGCACCACAGGGGGCACTGAAGCTTTCTTT
J: TRBJ1-1
V: TRBV27
D: TRBD1
size: NA

CDR3: CAISELLPSTDTQYF
DNA: TGTGCCATCAGTGAATTGTTGCCTAGCACAGATACGCAGTATTTT
J: TRBJ2-3
V: TRBV10-3
D: NA
size: NA

CDR3: CASGQGPWVGETQYF
DNA: TGTGCCAGCGGACAGGGGCCCTGGGTAGGGGAGACCCAGTACTTC
J: TRBJ2-5
V: TRBV2
D: TRBD1
size: NA

CDR3: CASSHIQGWGQPQHF
DNA: TGCGCCAGCAGTCATATTCAGGGATGGGGGCAGCCCCAGCATTTT
J: TRBJ1-5
V: TRBV23-1
D: NA
size: NA

CDR3: CASSGGYYEQYF
DNA: TGTGCCAGCTCGGGGGGTTACTACGAGCAGTACTTC
J: TRBJ2-7
V: TRBV6-5
D: TRBD2
size: NA

CDR3: CASTDSWTEAFF
DNA: TGTGCCAGTACCGACTCCTGGACTGAAGCTTTCTTT
J: TRBJ1-1
V: TRBV19
D: NA
size: once

CDR3: CASSLLGGSTYNEQFF
DNA: TGTGCCAGCAGCCTCCTGGGCGGGAGCACCTACAATGAGCAGTTCTTC
J: TRBJ2-1
V: TRBV14
D: TRBD2
size: NA

CDR3: CASSGLGGNYEQYF
DNA: TGTGCCAGCAGCGGCCTCGGGGGAAACTACGAGCAGTACTTC
J: TRBJ2-7
V: TRBV9
D: NA
size: NA

CDR3: CASSLSGGTSGNTIYF
DNA: TGTGCCAGCAGTTTAAGCGGGGGGACCTCTGGAAACACCATATATTTT
J: TRBJ1-3
V: TRBV27
D: NA
size: NA